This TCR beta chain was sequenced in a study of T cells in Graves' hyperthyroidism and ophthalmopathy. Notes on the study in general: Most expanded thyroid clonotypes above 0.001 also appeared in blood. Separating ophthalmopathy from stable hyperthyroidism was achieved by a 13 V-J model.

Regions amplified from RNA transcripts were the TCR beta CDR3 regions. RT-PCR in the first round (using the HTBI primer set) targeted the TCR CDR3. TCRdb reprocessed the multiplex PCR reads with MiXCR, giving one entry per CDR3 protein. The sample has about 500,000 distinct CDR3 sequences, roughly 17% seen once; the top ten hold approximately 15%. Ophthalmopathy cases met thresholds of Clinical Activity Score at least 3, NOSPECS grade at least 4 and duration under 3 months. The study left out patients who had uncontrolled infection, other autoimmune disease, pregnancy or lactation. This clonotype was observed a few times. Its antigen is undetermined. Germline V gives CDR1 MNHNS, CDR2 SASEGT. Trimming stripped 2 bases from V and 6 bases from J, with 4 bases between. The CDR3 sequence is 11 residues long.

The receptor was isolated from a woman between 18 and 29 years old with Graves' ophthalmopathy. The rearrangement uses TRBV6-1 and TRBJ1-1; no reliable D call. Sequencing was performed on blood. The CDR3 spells CASSELAEAFF. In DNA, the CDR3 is TGTGCCAGCAGTGAACTGGCTGAAGCTTTCTTT.